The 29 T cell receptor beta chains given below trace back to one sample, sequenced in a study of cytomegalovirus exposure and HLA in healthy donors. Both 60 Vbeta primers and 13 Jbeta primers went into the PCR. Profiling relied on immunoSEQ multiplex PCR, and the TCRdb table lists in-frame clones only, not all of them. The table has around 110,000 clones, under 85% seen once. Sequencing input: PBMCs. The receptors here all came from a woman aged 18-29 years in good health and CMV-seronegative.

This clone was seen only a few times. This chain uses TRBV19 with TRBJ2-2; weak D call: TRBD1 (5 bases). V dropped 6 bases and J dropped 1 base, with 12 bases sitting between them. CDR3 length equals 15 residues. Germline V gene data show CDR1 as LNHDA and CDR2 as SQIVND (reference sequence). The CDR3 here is CASSLGLLNTGELFF. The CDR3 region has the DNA TGTGCCAGTAGCCTGGGGCTCTTGAACACCGGGGAGCTGTTTTTT.

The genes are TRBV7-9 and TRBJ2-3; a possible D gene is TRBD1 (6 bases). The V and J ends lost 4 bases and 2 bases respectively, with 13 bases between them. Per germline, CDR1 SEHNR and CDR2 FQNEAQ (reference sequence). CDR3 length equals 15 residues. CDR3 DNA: TGTGCCAGCAGCTCCAGGGGCGCTATCACAGATACGCAGTATTTT. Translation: CASSSRGAITDTQYF.

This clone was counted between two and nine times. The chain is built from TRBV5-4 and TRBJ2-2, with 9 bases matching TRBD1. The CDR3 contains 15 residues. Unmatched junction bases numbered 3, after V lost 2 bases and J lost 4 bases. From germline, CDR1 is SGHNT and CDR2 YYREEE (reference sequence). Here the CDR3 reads CASSLQGAGTGELFF. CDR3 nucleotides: TGTGCCAGCAGCTTACAGGGGGCCGGCACCGGGGAGCTGTTTTTT.

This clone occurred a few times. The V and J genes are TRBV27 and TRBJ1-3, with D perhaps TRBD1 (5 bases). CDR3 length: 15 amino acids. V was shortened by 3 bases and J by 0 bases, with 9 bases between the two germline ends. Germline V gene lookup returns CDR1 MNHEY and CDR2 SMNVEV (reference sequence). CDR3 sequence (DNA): TGTGCCAGCAGTTTTAGCAGGGACTCTGGAAACACCATATATTTT. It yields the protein CASSFSRDSGNTIYF.

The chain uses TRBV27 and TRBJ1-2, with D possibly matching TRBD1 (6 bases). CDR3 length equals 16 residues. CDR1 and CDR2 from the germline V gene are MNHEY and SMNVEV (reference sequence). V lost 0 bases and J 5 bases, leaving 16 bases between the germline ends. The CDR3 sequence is CASSLSGLDRKYGYTF. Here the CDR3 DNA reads TGTGCCAGCAGTTTATCGGGTTTAGACAGGAAGTATGGCTACACCTTC.

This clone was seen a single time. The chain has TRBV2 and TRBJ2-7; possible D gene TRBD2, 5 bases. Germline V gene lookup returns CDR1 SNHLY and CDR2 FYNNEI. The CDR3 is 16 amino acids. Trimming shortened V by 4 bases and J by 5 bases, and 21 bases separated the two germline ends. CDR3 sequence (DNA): TGTGCCAGCAGTGGCCCAATGCCGGGATCGGGGAACGAGCAGTACTTC. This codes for CASSGPMPGSGNEQYF.

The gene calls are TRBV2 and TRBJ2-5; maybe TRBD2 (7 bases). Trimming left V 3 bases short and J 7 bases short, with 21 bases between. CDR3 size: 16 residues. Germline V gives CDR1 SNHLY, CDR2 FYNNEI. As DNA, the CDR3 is TGTGCCAGCAGTGAGAGGGAGGGGGGGCCGCTTGGGACCCAGTACTTC. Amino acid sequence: CASSEREGGPLGTQYF.

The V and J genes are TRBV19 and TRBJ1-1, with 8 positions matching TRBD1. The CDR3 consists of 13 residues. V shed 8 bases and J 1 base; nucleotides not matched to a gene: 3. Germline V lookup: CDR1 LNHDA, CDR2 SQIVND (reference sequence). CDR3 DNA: TGTGCCAGTTTGGACAGGGAGAACACTGAAGCTTTCTTT. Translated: CASLDRENTEAFF.

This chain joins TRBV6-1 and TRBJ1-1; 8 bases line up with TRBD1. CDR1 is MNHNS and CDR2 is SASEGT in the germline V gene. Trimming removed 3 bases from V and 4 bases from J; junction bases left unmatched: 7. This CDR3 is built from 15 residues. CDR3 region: CASSEDRVWSTEAFF. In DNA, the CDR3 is TGTGCCAGCAGTGAGGACAGGGTCTGGAGCACTGAAGCTTTCTTT.

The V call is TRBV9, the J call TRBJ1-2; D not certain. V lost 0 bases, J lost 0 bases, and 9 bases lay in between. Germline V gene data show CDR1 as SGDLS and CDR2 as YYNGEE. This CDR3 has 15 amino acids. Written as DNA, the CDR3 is TGTGCCAGCAGCGTAGCTGTAGATTCTAACTATGGCTACACCTTC. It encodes CASSVAVDSNYGYTF.

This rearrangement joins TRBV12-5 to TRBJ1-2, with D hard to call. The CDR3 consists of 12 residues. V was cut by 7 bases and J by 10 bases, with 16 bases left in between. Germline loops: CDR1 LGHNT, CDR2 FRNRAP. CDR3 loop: CASVAGPRDYTF. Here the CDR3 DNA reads TGTGCTAGTGTAGCGGGCCCGCGAGACTACACCTTC.

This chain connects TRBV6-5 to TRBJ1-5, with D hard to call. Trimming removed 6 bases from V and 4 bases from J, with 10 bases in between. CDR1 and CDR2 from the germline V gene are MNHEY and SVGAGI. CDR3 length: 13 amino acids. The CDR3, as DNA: TGTGCCAGCAGCTTCAGTTGGAATCAGCCCCAGCATTTT. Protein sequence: CASSFSWNQPQHF.

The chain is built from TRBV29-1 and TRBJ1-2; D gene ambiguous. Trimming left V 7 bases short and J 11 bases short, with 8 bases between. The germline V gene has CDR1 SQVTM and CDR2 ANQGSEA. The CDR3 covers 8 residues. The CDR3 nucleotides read TGCAGCGGAGACGGGTACACCTTC. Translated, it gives CSGDGYTF.

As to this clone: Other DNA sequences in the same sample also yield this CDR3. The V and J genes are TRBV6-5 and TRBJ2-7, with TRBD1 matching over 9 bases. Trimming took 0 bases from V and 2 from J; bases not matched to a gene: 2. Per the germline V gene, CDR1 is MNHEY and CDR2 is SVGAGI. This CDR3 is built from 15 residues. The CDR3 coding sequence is TGTGCCAGCAGTTACTCTAGGGACAGGGCCTACGAGCAGTACTTC. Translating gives CASSYSRDRAYEQYF.

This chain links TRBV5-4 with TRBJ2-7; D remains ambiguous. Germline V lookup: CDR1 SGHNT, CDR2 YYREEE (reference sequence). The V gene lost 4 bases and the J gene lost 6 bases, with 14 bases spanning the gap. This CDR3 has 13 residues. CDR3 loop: CASSLPLTGEQYF. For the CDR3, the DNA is TGTGCCAGCAGCCTACCGTTGACGGGCGAGCAGTACTTC.

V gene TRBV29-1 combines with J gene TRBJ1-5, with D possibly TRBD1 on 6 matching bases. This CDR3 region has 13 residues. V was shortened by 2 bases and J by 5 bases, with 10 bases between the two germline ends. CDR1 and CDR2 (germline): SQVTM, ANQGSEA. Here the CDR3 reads CSVETGGHQPQHF. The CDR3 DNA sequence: TGCAGCGTTGAAACCGGGGGGCATCAGCCCCAGCATTTT.

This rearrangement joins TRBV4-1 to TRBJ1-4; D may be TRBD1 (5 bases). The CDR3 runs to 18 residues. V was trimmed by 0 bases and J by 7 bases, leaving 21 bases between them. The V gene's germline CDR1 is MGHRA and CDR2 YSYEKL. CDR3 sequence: CASSQERSLQVIFEKLFF. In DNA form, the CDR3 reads TGCGCCAGCAGCCAAGAACGGTCGCTACAGGTGATATTTGAAAAACTGTTTTTT.

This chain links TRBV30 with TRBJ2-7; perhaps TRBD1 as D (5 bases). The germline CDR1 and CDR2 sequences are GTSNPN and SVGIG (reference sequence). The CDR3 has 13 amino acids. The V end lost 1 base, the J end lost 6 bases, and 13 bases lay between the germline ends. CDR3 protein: CAWSGGRVFEQYF. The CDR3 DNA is TGTGCCTGGAGTGGGGGCAGGGTCTTCGAGCAGTACTTC.

CDR3: CASMDRVQPQHF. The CDR3 bases are TGTGCCAGTATGGACAGGGTTCAGCCCCAGCATTTT. J is TRBJ1-5 and V is TRBV6-1; 8 bases map to TRBD1. Trimming at V came to 9 bases and at J to 6 bases, leaving 4 bases not matched to a gene. Germline lookup yields CDR1 MNHNS and CDR2 SASEGT. The CDR3 spans 12 residues.

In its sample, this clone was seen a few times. CDR3 residues: CASSPQGNKETQYF. The CDR3 DNA reads TGCGCCAGCAGCCCTCAGGGTAATAAAGAGACCCAGTACTTC. The V gene is TRBV4-1, the J gene TRBJ2-5; D may be TRBD1 (5 bases). V gave up 4 bases and J gave up 3 bases, with 12 bases separating them. The germline V gene has CDR1 MGHRA and CDR2 YSYEKL. The CDR3 spans 14 residues.

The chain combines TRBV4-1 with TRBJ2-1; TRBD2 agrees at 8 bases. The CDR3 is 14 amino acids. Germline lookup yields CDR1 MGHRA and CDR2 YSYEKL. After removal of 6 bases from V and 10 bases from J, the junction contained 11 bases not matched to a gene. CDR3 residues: CASRRIAGSREQFF. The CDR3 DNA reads TGCGCCAGCAGGAGGATAGCGGGGTCCCGAGAGCAGTTCTTC.

CDR3 DNA: TGCGCCAGCGGACTCGGGGGGGCGACCGGGGAGCTGTTTTTT. Amino acids: CASGLGGATGELFF. The rearrangement links TRBV5-1 to TRBJ2-2, with TRBD2 matching 8 bases. Germline CDR1 reads SGHRS; CDR2 reads YFSETQ. The V segment lost 7 bases and the J segment 5 bases; nucleotides outside the gene matches: 7. This CDR3 region has 14 residues.

The CDR3 DNA reads TGTGCCAGTAGCCCGGGACAGGATGGGGCCAACGTCCTGACTTTC. This codes for CASSPGQDGANVLTF. The chain couples TRBV19 to TRBJ2-6, with 8 bases that match TRBD1. The junction had 4 bases not matched to a gene; V was cut back by 6 bases and J by 3 bases. The V gene's germline CDR1 is LNHDA and CDR2 SQIVND (reference sequence). The CDR3 covers 15 residues.

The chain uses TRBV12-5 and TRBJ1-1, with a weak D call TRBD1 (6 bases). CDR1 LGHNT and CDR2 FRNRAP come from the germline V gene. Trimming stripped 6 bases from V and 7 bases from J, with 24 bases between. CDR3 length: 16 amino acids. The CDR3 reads CASGFRVTGTSFEAFF. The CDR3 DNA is TGTGCTAGTGGATTCAGGGTTACGGGGACATCCTTTGAAGCTTTCTTT.

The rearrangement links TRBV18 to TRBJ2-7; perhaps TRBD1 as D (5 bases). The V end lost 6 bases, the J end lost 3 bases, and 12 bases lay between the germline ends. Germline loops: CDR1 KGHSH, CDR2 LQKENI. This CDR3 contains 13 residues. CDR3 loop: CASSQGVRYEQYF. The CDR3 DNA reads TGTGCCAGCTCTCAGGGCGTTCGCTACGAGCAGTACTTC.

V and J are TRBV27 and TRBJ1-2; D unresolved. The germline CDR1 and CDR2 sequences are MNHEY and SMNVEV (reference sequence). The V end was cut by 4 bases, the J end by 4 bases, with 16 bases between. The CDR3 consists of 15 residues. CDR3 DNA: TGTGCCAGCAGTTCGACCGAGGGATCATTCTATGGCTACACCTTC. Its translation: CASSSTEGSFYGYTF.

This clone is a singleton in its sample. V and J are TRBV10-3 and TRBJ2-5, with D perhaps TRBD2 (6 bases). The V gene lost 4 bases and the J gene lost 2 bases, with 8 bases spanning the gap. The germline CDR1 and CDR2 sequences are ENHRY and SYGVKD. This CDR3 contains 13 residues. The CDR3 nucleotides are TGTGCCATCAGTGGTAGCGGTCAAGAGACCCAGTACTTC. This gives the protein CAISGSGQETQYF.

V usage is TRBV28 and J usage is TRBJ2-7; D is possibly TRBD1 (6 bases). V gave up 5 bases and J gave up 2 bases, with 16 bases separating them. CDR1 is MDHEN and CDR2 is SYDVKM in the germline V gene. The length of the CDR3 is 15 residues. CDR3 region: CASSRNRDTPYEQYF. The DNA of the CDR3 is TGTGCCAGCAGTCGCAACCGGGACACCCCCTACGAGCAGTACTTC.

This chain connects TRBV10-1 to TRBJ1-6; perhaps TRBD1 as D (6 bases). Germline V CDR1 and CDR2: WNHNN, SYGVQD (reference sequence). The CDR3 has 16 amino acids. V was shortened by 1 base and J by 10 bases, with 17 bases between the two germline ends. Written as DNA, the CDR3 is TGCGCCAGCAGTGAGTGGACAGCCGGCGTAGGGTCACCCCTCCACTTT. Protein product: CASSEWTAGVGSPLHF.